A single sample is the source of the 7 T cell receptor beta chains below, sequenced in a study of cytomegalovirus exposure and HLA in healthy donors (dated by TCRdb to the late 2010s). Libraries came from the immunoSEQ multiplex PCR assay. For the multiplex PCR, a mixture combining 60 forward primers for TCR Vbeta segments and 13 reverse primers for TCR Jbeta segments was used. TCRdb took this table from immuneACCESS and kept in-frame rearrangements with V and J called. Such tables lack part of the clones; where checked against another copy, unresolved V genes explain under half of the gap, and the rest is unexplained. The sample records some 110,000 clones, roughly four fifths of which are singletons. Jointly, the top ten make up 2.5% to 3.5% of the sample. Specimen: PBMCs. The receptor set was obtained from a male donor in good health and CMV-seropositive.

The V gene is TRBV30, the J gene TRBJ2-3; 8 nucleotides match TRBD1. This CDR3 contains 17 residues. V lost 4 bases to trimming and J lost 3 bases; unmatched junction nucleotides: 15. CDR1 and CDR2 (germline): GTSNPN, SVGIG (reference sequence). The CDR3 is CAWTALLGQGSTDTQYF. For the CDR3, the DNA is TGTGCCTGGACCGCACTTCTCGGACAGGGATCAACAGATACGCAGTATTTT.

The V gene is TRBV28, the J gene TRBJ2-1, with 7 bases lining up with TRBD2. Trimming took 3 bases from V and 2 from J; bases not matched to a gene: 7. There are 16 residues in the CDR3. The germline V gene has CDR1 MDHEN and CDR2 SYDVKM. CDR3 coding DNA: TGTGCCAGCAGTTTGGCGGGGGAGAACCCCTACAATGAGCAGTTCTTC. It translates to CASSLAGENPYNEQFF.

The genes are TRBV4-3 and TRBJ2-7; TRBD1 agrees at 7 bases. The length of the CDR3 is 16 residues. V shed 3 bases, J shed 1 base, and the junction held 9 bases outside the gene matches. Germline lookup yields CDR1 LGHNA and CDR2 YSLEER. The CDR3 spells CASSQFSRDSSYEQYF. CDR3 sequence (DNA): TGCGCCAGCAGCCAGTTTAGCCGGGACAGTTCCTACGAGCAGTACTTC.

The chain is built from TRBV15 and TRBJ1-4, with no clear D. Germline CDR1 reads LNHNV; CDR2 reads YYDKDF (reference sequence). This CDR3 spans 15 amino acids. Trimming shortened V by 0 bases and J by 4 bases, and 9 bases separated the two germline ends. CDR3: CATSREVLSNEKLFF. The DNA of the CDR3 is TGTGCCACCAGCAGAGAAGTCCTTAGTAATGAAAAACTGTTTTTT.

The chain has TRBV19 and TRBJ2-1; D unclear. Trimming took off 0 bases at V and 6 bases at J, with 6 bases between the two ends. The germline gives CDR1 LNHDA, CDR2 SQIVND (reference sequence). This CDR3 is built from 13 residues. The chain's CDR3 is CASSIDPSNEQFF. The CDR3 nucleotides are TGTGCCAGTAGTATAGATCCCAGCAATGAGCAGTTCTTC.

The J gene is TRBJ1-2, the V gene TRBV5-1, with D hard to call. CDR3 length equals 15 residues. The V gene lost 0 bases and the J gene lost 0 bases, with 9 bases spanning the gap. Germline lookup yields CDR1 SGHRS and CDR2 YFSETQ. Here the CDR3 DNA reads TGCGCCAGCAGCTTGGCTGGCAGTTCTAACTATGGCTACACCTTC. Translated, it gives CASSLAGSSNYGYTF.

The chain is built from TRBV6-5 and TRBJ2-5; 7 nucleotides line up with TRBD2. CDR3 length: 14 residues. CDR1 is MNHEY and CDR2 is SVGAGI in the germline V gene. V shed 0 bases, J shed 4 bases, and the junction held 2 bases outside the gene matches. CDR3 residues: CASSYSGGVETQYF. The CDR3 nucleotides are TGTGCCAGCAGTTACTCGGGGGGGGTAGAGACCCAGTACTTC.